The 19 T cell receptor beta chains given below trace back to one sample, sequenced in a study of T cells in Graves' hyperthyroidism and ophthalmopathy. Researchers took RNA transcripts and amplified the TCR beta CDR3 regions from them. A first-round RT-PCR of the TCR CDR3 used the HTBI primer set. TCRdb reprocessed the multiplex PCR reads via MiXCR and lists one record per CDR3 protein. The sample has 500,000 to 750,000 distinct CDR3 sequences; around 14% are singletons. Sequencing was carried out using blood. Source of these receptors: a woman in her late teens or twenties with Graves' ophthalmopathy.

Many counts were recorded for this clonotype. The chain has TRBV2 and TRBJ2-1, with D perhaps being TRBD1 or TRBD2 (5 bases each). The CDR3 is 14 amino acids. From germline, CDR1 is SNHLY and CDR2 FYNNEI. V was trimmed by 0 bases and J by 10 bases, leaving 13 bases between them. The CDR3 here is CASSEAGWDPEQFF. The CDR3 DNA is TGTGCCAGCAGTGAAGCCGGATGGGACCCCGAGCAGTTCTTC.

The chain combines TRBV7-8 with TRBJ1-1, with no clear D. The CDR3 spans 14 residues. CDR1 and CDR2 from the germline V gene are SGHVS and FQNEAQ. V was pared by 0 bases and J by 4 bases, with 9 bases between. The CDR3 DNA reads TGTGCCAGCAGCTTAGCTGCAGAGACCACTGAAGCTTTCTTT. Its protein product is CASSLAAETTEAFF.

This clonotype was counted many times. CDR3 DNA sequence: TGTGCCAGCAGTTTAGGGTTGGGGCAGTTCTTC. Its translation: CASSLGLGQFF. This sequence joins TRBV12-3 or TRBV12-4 and TRBJ2-1, with D uncertain. Trimming cost V 1 base and J 12 bases, with 7 bases left between them. This CDR3 contains 11 residues.

The V and J genes are TRBV6-2 or TRBV6-3 and TRBJ2-1; 12 bases align to TRBD2. Germline trimming cut 0 bases from V and 8 bases from J; bases unmatched to any gene: 5. The CDR3 contains 16 residues. Germline values: CDR1 MNHEY, CDR2 SVGEGT. Written as DNA, the CDR3 is TGTGCCAGCAGTTACTCGAGTCTAGCGGGAGGGCATGAGCAGTTCTTC. It specifies CASSYSSLAGGHEQFF.

This clonotype was observed a few times. CDR3 nucleotide sequence: TGTGCCAGCAGCCATGAGTACCGTCCGCAGTACTTC. Amino acid sequence: CASSHEYRPQYF. V usage is TRBV14 and J usage is TRBJ2-7, with unresolved D. Germline V gene data show CDR1 as SGHDN and CDR2 as FVKESK. V lost 3 bases to trimming and J lost 9 bases, with 12 bases between them. The CDR3 has 12 residues. The whole variable domain, filled in from reference TRBV14 and TRBJ2-7, reads EAGVTQFPSHSVIEKGQTVTLRCDPISGHDNLYWYRRVMGKEIKFLLHFVKESKQDESGMPNNRFLAERTGGTYSTLKVQPAELEDSGVYFCASSHEYRPQYFGPGTRLTVT.

The chain employs TRBV30 and TRBJ1-2; D call uncertain. V was trimmed by 2 bases and J by 3 bases, leaving 10 bases between them. The germline V gene has CDR1 GTSNPN and CDR2 SVGIG (reference sequence). The CDR3 consists of 13 residues. CDR3 loop: CAWSLLKDYGYTF. The CDR3 nucleotides are TGTGCCTGGAGTTTACTTAAGGACTATGGCTACACCTTC.

Many counts were recorded for this clonotype. This chain links TRBV12-3 or TRBV12-4 with TRBJ1-5, with a possible D match to TRBD1 (6 bases). The CDR3 contains 15 residues. V lost 6 bases and J lost 0, with 12 bases in between. CDR3 loop: CASRQGPNSNQPQHF. DNA for the CDR3: TGTGCCAGCAGACAGGGACCTAATAGCAATCAGCCCCAGCATTTT.

Of note for this clonotype: A much larger clone is a single base away; this may be a read error. The genes are TRBV20-1 and TRBJ2-7; D is perhaps TRBD2 (6 bases). V lost 2 bases, J lost 3 bases, and 20 bases lay in between. This CDR3 has 16 amino acids. The germline gives CDR1 DFQATT, CDR2 SNEGSKA (reference sequence). CDR3 bases: TGCAGTGCTAGAATGGCGGGAAGAGCGGTTGGCTACGAGCAGTACTTC. As protein: CSARMAGRAVGYEQYF.

This clonotype was seen a handful of times. The gene calls are TRBV7-3 and TRBJ2-5, with D possibly matching TRBD2 (7 bases). V dropped 5 bases and J dropped 5 bases, with 18 bases sitting between them. CDR1 SGHTA and CDR2 FQGTGA come from the germline V gene. The CDR3 totals 15 residues. CDR3 sequence: CASSPQAGGGETQYF. CDR3 DNA sequence: TGTGCCAGCAGCCCCCAGGCGGGCGGGGGCGAGACCCAGTACTTC.

This clonotype was seen at least ten times. This sequence joins TRBV2 and TRBJ2-2; D call uncertain. CDR3 length: 14 residues. V was cut by 1 base and J by 2 bases, with 5 bases left in between. Germline V lookup: CDR1 SNHLY, CDR2 FYNNEI. For the CDR3, the DNA is TGTGCCAGCAGTGAAGGGGTTAACACCGGGGAGCTGTTTTTT. Residues: CASSEGVNTGELFF.

V and J are TRBV6-5 and TRBJ1-1; D is unresolved. The germline V gene encodes CDR1 MNHEY and CDR2 SVGAGI. Deletions cut 0 bases from V and 1 base from J, with 6 bases between. The CDR3 loop spans 14 amino acids. This CDR3 is CASSYSARNTEAFF. CDR3 DNA sequence: TGTGCCAGCAGTTACTCAGCGAGGAACACTGAAGCTTTCTTT.

V usage is TRBV20-1 and J usage is TRBJ2-1, with 9 positions matching TRBD2. V dropped 0 bases and J dropped 7; count of bases not matched to a gene: 7. The CDR3 totals 15 residues. Germline CDR1 and CDR2: DFQATT and SNEGSKA (reference sequence). The CDR3, as DNA: TGCAGTGCTAGAGACTATAGCGGGAGTAGGAATGAGCAGTTCTTC. Encoded protein: CSARDYSGSRNEQFF.

This clonotype was seen many times. V usage is TRBV29-1 and J usage is TRBJ1-1; possible D gene TRBD1, 6 bases. Between the trimmed V and J ends, which lost 7 bases and 4 bases, there was a span of 13 bases. CDR3 length: 12 amino acids. The V gene's germline CDR1 is SQVTM and CDR2 ANQGSEA. DNA of the CDR3: TGCAGCGCTCATACAGGGAGCACTGAAGCTTTCTTT. This gives the protein CSAHTGSTEAFF.

There are a few counts of this clonotype. The gene calls are TRBV6-5 and TRBJ1-5; D gene ambiguous. Germline CDR1 MNHEY, CDR2 SVGAGI. V lost 2 bases and J 5 bases, leaving 7 bases between the germline ends. The CDR3 consists of 13 residues. CDR3 in DNA: TGTGCCAGCAGTTACGCAAGAGATCAGCCCCAGCATTTT. Encoded protein: CASSYARDQPQHF.

This clonotype has a count of ten or more. The rearrangement uses TRBV7-2 and TRBJ2-7; no clear D gene. The V end was cut by 6 bases, the J end by 3 bases, with 18 bases between. This CDR3 has 15 residues. Germline V CDR1 and CDR2: SGHTA, FQGNSA. CDR3 nucleotides: TGTGCCAGCAGATCCGTTGAGGTCCACTACTACGAGCAGTACTTC. This encodes CASRSVEVHYYEQYF.

In this sample, this clonotype turned up many times. The CDR3 spells CASSYPPGGLNNEQFF. CDR3 nucleotides: TGTGCCAGCAGTTACCCCCCCGGGGGGCTCAACAATGAGCAGTTCTTC. The chain couples TRBV6-5 to TRBJ2-1; weak D call: TRBD2 (7 bases). V was pared by 2 bases and J by 5 bases, with 16 bases between. This CDR3 has 16 amino acids. The germline gives CDR1 MNHEY, CDR2 SVGAGI.

This chain joins TRBV3-1 and TRBJ2-7; 7 bases fit TRBD2. The CDR3 has 17 residues. The germline CDR1 and CDR2 sequences are LGHDT and YNNKEL (reference sequence). V gave up 2 bases and J gave up 2 bases; unmatched junction bases: 12. This chain's CDR3 is CASSQSLGLVGPYEQYF. In DNA form, the CDR3 reads TGTGCCAGCAGCCAAAGCCTCGGACTAGTGGGACCCTACGAGCAGTACTTC.

With regard to this clonotype: A single base separates this from a much larger clone, so it may be a read error. The chain recombines TRBV2 with TRBJ1-4; a possible D gene is TRBD1 (5 bases). The germline CDR1 and CDR2 sequences are SNHLY and FYNNEI. The CDR3 has 15 amino acids. CDR3 sequence: CASRGGRTTNEELFF. The CDR3 bases are TGTGCCAGCAGGGGGGGACGGACGACTAATGAAGAACTGTTTTTT.

This clonotype was recorded many times. The chain has TRBV3-1 and TRBJ2-1; the D gene is possibly TRBD2 (5 bases). The CDR3 loop spans 16 amino acids. Trimming removed 5 bases at V and 5 bases at J, with 19 bases between. The germline V gene has CDR1 LGHDT and CDR2 YNNKEL (reference sequence). CDR3 in DNA: TGTGCCAGCAGCTTAAGCTCGGCCCCGGGAAACAATGAGCAGTTCTTC. Its protein product is CASSLSSAPGNNEQFF.